The TCR beta chain described here comes from a study of OX40 agonist ivuxolimab in advanced cancers. Assay: immunoSEQ multiplex PCR; the TCRdb copy retains only in-frame clones and omits some. Counted here are 40,000 to 55,000 clones, around 93% occurring once; the ten biggest clones make up around 15%. Germline-derived CDR1 and CDR2 are SQVTM and ANQGSEA. This CDR3 has 14 amino acids. V dropped 6 bases and J dropped 5; count of bases not matched to a gene: 6. Sequences were derived from CD4+ or CD8+ T cells sorted from blood, sampled in a trial of the OX40 agonist ivuxolimab. The chain couples TRBV29-1 to TRBJ2-1; 11 bases are a match to TRBD2. This clonotype originated in an adult with an advanced solid tumor such as melanoma, head and neck, liver or kidney cancer. CDR3 sequence: CSVQVTSGDNEQFF. The DNA for the CDR3 is TGCAGCGTACAGGTGACTAGCGGGGACAATGAGCAGTTCTTC.